The 2 T cell receptor beta chains in this list originate from one sample, sequenced in a study of monozygotic twins with inflammatory bowel disease. TCRdb re-called the 5' RACE reads, yielding one record per CDR3 amino acid sequence without DNA. This sample contains approximately 330,000 distinct CDR3 sequences. The specimen sequenced was blood. The receptors stem from a human donor with ulcerative colitis or Crohn's disease, or a healthy co-twin of an affected twin (not recorded which).

The rearrangement links TRBV2 to TRBJ2-5. The CDR3 has 11 amino acids. In germline, CDR1 is SNHLY, CDR2 FYNNEI. The CDR3 sequence: CASSDLTTQYF.

This chain links TRBV6-2 or TRBV6-3 with TRBJ1-1; TCRdb reports TRBD1, a call that lacks DNA to check it against. Germline V CDR1 and CDR2: MNHEY, SVGEGT. The CDR3 consists of 16 residues. CDR3 region: CASRRQGARGYAEAFF.